This T cell receptor beta chain was obtained from a study of T cells in Graves' hyperthyroidism and ophthalmopathy. Study context: The authors collected peripheral blood at initial diagnosis, before any treatment.

TCR beta CDR3 region amplification was performed from RNA transcripts. RT-PCR in the first round (using the HTBI primer set) targeted the TCR CDR3. TCRdb fed the multiplex PCR reads into MiXCR, producing one record per CDR3 protein. In the table there are roughly 560,000 distinct CDR3 sequences, approximately 15% of which are singletons. Patients affected by ophthalmopathy presented a Clinical Activity Score of at least 3, a NOSPECS grade of at least 4, and disease duration below 3 months. Together with thyroid ultrasound, orbital computed tomography, serum thyroxine and TRAb, clinical symptoms were used for diagnoses. V was cut by 6 bases and J by 4 bases, with 15 bases left in between. CDR3 length equals 15 residues. The germline V gene has CDR1 MNHEY and CDR2 SVGEGT.

The V gene is TRBV6-2 or TRBV6-3, the J gene TRBJ2-2, with a tentative D call TRBD2 (7 bases). This TCR was sampled from a woman in her 40s with Graves' ophthalmopathy. Sequenced: blood. CDR3 in amino acids: CASSAAGASTGELFF. The CDR3 DNA is TGTGCCAGCAGCGCCGCGGGGGCGAGCACCGGGGAGCTGTTTTTT.